This TCR beta chain was obtained from a study of T cell responses to AZD1222 COVID-19 vaccine. Study conclusions and caveats: Donors in the cohort were predominantly white British and more often female, and clonal diversity was possibly underestimated. Spike-wide coverage was observed for vaccine-associated CD4 TCRs, with dominant responses at 160-218 and 743-854.

Assay used: immunoSEQ multiplex PCR; TCRdb lists only in-frame clones, some missing. The repertoire holds 210,000 or so clones, with about 93% as singletons. Concerning this clone: The antigen remains undetermined.

The material was peripheral blood, obtained on day 0 of MenACWY control vaccination. The receptor's source is an adult in good health.

For the CDR3, the DNA is TGCAGCGTAAGACCACAGGGGAACACTGAAGCTTTCTTT. It yields the protein CSVRPQGNTEAFF. J is TRBJ1-1 and V is TRBV29-1; D is perhaps TRBD1 (6 bases). Germline CDR1 and CDR2: SQVTM and ANQGSEA. Trimming took off 6 bases at V and 1 base at J, with 12 bases between the two ends. CDR3 length: 13 residues. Full variable domain (outside the CDR3, taken from reference TRBV29-1 and TRBJ1-1): SAVISQKPSRDICQRGTSLTIQCQVDSQVTMMFWYRQQPGQSLTLIATANQGSEATYESGFVIDKFPISRPNLTFSTLTVSNMSPEDSSIYLCSVRPQGNTEAFFGQGTRLTVV.